One T cell receptor beta chain is described in this entry. These data are taken from a study of blood T cell repertoires in COVID-19. Some clones are missing from TCRdb's copy, which holds only in-frame ones; the method was immunoSEQ multiplex PCR. The sample has 250,000 to 300,000 clones, roughly 79% seen once; the top ten hold 2.5% to 3%. The J segment lost 7 bases and the V segment lost 2 bases, leaving 10 bases of the junction unmatched. From germline, CDR1 is MNHEY and CDR2 SVGAGI. This CDR3 is 15 amino acids long. This chain joins TRBV6-5 and TRBJ1-2, with 7 bases fitting TRBD1. Sequenced input: peripheral blood. The TCR originated in a woman aged 55-75 years with active or convalescent COVID-19. CDR3 nucleotide sequence: TGTGCCAGCAGTTACAGAGACAGGGATGGGTTTGGCTACACCTTC. Residues: CASSYRDRDGFGYTF.